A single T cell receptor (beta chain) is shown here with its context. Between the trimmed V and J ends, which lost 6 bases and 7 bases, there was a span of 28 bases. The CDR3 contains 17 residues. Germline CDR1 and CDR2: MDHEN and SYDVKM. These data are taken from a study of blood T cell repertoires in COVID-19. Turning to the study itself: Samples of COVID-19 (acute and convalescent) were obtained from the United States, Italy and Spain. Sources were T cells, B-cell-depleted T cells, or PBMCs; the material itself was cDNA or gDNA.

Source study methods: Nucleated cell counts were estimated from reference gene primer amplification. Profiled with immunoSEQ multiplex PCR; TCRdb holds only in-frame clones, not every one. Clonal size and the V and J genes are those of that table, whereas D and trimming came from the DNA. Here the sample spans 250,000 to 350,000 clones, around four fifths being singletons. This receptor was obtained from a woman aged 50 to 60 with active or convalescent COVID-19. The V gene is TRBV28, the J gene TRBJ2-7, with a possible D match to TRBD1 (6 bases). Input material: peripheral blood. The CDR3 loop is CASSLLPRQAPELEQYF. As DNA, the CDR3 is TGTGCCAGCAGCCTACTACCTAGACAGGCTCCGGAACTGGAGCAGTACTTC.